The 25 T cell receptor beta chains in this list originate from one sample, sequenced in a study of blood T cells in healthy people across ages. For the second PCR, which ran for roughly 7 to 11 cycles, a sample-barcoded 5' primer and a J-beta primer mix were used. One entry per CDR3 protein, called by TCRdb with MiXCR from the 5' RACE reads. This sample has roughly 1,500,000 distinct CDR3 sequences, with roughly 30% found just once. Material: blood. The receptors were gathered from a woman in her twenties or thirties in good health.

The chain recombines TRBV5-1 with TRBJ2-1, with a weak D call TRBD2 (6 bases). Germline CDR1 reads SGHRS; CDR2 reads YFSETQ. V was trimmed by 2 bases and J by 4 bases, leaving 16 bases between them. This CDR3 is built from 16 residues. The DNA for the CDR3 is TGCGCCAGCAGCTTCTTAGGCGGGGACCTTTACAATGAGCAGTTCTTC. Translated: CASSFLGGDLYNEQFF.

The chain combines TRBV29-1 with TRBJ1-1; TRBD1 matches 7 bases. The CDR3 runs to 14 residues. Germline CDR1 SQVTM, CDR2 ANQGSEA. The ends lost 4 bases at V and 0 bases at J; junction bases unmatched: 5. The CDR3 DNA follows: TGCAGCGTTGCAGGGGGGGATATGAACACTGAAGCTTTCTTT. Residues: CSVAGGDMNTEAFF.

This clonotype has more than one count but fewer than ten. This rearrangement joins TRBV9 to TRBJ2-3; D is unresolved. V lost 2 bases and J lost 0, with 7 bases in between. Germline CDR1 SGDLS, CDR2 YYNGEE. There are 14 residues in the CDR3. CDR3 residues: CASSVQESTDTQYF. In DNA, the CDR3 is TGTGCCAGCAGCGTGCAGGAAAGCACAGATACGCAGTATTTT.

The chain is built from TRBV11-2 and TRBJ2-1, with TRBD2 matching 11 bases. V was pared by 1 base and J by 5 bases, with 4 bases of the junction left unmatched. Germline loops: CDR1 SGHAT, CDR2 FQNNGV. This CDR3 is built from 16 residues. The CDR3 nucleotides are TGTGCCAGCAGCTTAGGGCCGGGACTAGCGGACAATGAGCAGTTCTTC. It yields the protein CASSLGPGLADNEQFF.

This chain uses TRBV30 with TRBJ1-1; no definite D call. V was pared by 1 base and J by 3 bases, with 3 bases between. The germline CDR1 and CDR2 sequences are GTSNPN and SVGIG (reference sequence). The CDR3 runs 11 residues. CDR3 amino acids: CAWSADTEAFF. The CDR3 nucleotides read TGTGCCTGGAGTGCGGACACTGAAGCTTTCTTT.

This chain uses TRBV12-3 or TRBV12-4 with TRBJ1-2; D possibly corresponds to TRBD1 (5 bases). Deletions cut 2 bases from V and 12 bases from J, with 19 bases between. The CDR3 is made up of 14 amino acids. CDR3 nucleotides: TGTGCCAGCAGTTTAAGAAAGGGGTACCACGGCCACACCTTC. It encodes CASSLRKGYHGHTF.

Regarding this clonotype: Here the CDR3 omits its conserved ending phenylalanine or tryptophan, so a read error is the likely source. This chain joins TRBV6-6 and TRBJ2-5; tentative D call: TRBD2 (6 bases). This CDR3 spans 15 amino acids. Trimming removed 6 bases at V and 2 bases at J, with 16 bases between. Germline V gene sequence: CDR1 MNHNY, CDR2 SVGAGI (reference sequence). The CDR3 bases are TGTGCCAGCAGCCCCCCCGGGGGTCCTCAAGAGACCCAGTACTGC. Its protein is CASSPPGGPQETQYC.

CDR3 region: CASSQWTGPNEKLFF. The CDR3 region has the DNA TGCGCCAGCAGCCAGTGGACAGGGCCTAATGAAAAACTGTTTTTT. The chain employs TRBV4-1 and TRBJ1-4; 8 bases map to TRBD1. V shed 3 bases and J 3 bases; nucleotides not matched to a gene: 3. The germline CDR1 and CDR2 sequences are MGHRA and YSYEKL. CDR3 size: 15 residues.

This chain links TRBV5-5 with TRBJ1-2; D ambiguous. This CDR3 has 15 residues. Trimming removed 4 bases at V and 7 bases at J, with 20 bases between. The germline V gene has CDR1 SGHKS and CDR2 YYEKEE (reference sequence). The CDR3 sequence: CASSAPDGGTFGYTF. The CDR3 DNA follows: TGTGCCAGCAGCGCACCGGACGGAGGAACGTTTGGCTACACCTTC.

This clonotype was counted at least ten times. The rearrangement links TRBV20-1 to TRBJ2-6, with D possibly TRBD1 on 6 matching bases. The germline V and J ends were trimmed by 8 bases and 0 bases, with 17 bases remaining between them. CDR3 size: 16 residues. Germline loops: CDR1 DFQATT, CDR2 SNEGSKA (reference sequence). CDR3 loop: CSTTGILGSGANVLTF. In nucleotides, the CDR3 is TGCAGTACCACAGGGATCCTCGGCTCTGGGGCCAACGTCCTGACTTTC.

This chain links TRBV7-2 with TRBJ1-1; D not certain. V was cut by 1 base and J by 1 base, with 13 bases left in between. This CDR3 has 16 residues. From germline, CDR1 is SGHTA and CDR2 FQGNSA. CDR3 sequence (DNA): TGTGCCAGCAGCTTAGAGCCGTTTGGGCCGAACACTGAAGCTTTCTTT. Protein sequence: CASSLEPFGPNTEAFF. The whole variable domain, filled in from reference TRBV7-2 and TRBJ1-1, reads GAGVSQSPSNKVTEKGKDVELRCDPISGHTALYWYRQSLGQGLEFLIYFQGNSAPDKSGLPSDRFSAERTGGSVSTLTIQRTQQEDSAVYLCASSLEPFGPNTEAFFGQGTRLTVV.

This clonotype was seen once. With a much larger clone just one base away, this may be a read error. The J gene is TRBJ2-1, the V gene TRBV7-3; 8 bases fit TRBD2. The J call is in doubt because the DNA end fits TRBJ2-7 better. Germline V gives CDR1 SGHTA, CDR2 FQGTGA. The CDR3 sequence is 17 residues long. CDR3 sequence: CASSSRGGVWSYNEQYF. The CDR3, as DNA: TGTGCCAGCAGCTCCCGGGGGGGCGTTTGGTCCTACAATGAGCAGTACTTC.

This clonotype was recorded many times. CDR3 coding DNA: TGTGCCAGCAGTGTACCGGGACAGGGGGCAGACGAGCAGTACTTC. It translates to CASSVPGQGADEQYF. The chain combines TRBV6-2 or TRBV6-3 with TRBJ2-7, with 12 bases fitting TRBD1. V lost 5 bases, J lost 5 bases, and 7 bases stayed unmatched. This CDR3 is built from 15 residues. Germline CDR1 is MNHEY and CDR2 is SVGEGT.

Worth noting for this clonotype: This could be a read error, since a much larger clone is one nucleotide away. The chain joins TRBV7-2 to TRBJ2-3, with no clear D. The CDR3 extends over 14 amino acids. The germline V gene encodes CDR1 SGHTA and CDR2 FQGNSA. The CDR3 DNA follows: TGTGCCAGCAGTCCCTCGTCCTCCACAGATACGCGGTATTTT. Its protein product is CASSPSSSTDTRYF.

The chain has TRBV5-1 and TRBJ2-1, with TRBD2 matching over 10 bases. After removal of 2 bases from V and 5 bases from J, the junction contained 4 bases not matched to a gene. Germline CDR1 SGHRS, CDR2 YFSETQ. The CDR3 is 15 amino acids. The CDR3 reads CASSLHLAGDNEQFF. DNA for the CDR3: TGCGCCAGCAGCTTACACCTAGCGGGAGACAATGAGCAGTTCTTC. Combining the CDR3 with reference TRBV5-1 and TRBJ2-1 gives the whole variable domain KAGVTQTPRYLIKTRGQQVTLSCSPISGHRSVSWYQQTPGQGLQFLFEYFSETQRNKGNFPGRFSGRQFSNSRSEMNVSTLELGDSALYLCASSLHLAGDNEQFFGPGTRLTVL.

The rearrangement joins TRBV7-9 to TRBJ1-4, with TRBD1 matching 8 bases. The CDR3 runs 18 residues. In germline, CDR1 is SEHNR, CDR2 FQNEAQ (reference sequence). Germline trimming cut 5 bases from V and 1 base from J; bases unmatched to any gene: 12. CDR3 region: CASSRTPGQVQTNEKLFF. The CDR3 DNA is TGTGCCAGCAGCCGGACACCGGGACAGGTTCAAACTAATGAAAAACTGTTTTTT.

This clonotype was seen a few times. J is TRBJ2-1 and V is TRBV5-1; 7 bases match TRBD2. The V segment lost 4 bases and the J segment 2 bases; nucleotides outside the gene matches: 9. Per the germline V gene, CDR1 is SGHRS and CDR2 is YFSETQ. The CDR3 contains 16 residues. Here the CDR3 DNA reads TGCGCCAGCAGCGCCGGTCTAGCGGAAACCTACAATGAGCAGTTCTTC. The encoded protein is CASSAGLAETYNEQFF.

This chain connects TRBV20-1 to TRBJ1-1, with no clear D. The CDR3 contains 11 residues. Per germline, CDR1 DFQATT and CDR2 SNEGSKA (reference sequence). The ends were cut back, 6 bases at V and 7 bases at J, with 12 bases in the middle. CDR3 sequence (DNA): TGCAGTGCATCGCCGGTACTTGAAGCTTTCTTT. Protein product: CSASPVLEAFF.

This clonotype was seen a handful of times. The genes are TRBV24-1 and TRBJ2-5; 7 bases are a match to TRBD2. V shed 5 bases, J shed 2 bases, and the junction held 7 bases outside the gene matches. The germline CDR1 and CDR2 sequences are KGHDR and SFDVKD. The CDR3 has 15 amino acids. CDR3 amino acids: CATSAELGGQETQYF. CDR3 bases: TGTGCCACCAGTGCTGAACTGGGGGGGCAAGAGACCCAGTACTTC.

This clonotype was seen only a few times. The chain recombines TRBV9 with TRBJ2-7, with no clear D. Trimming cost V 8 bases and J 5 bases, with 14 bases left between them. The germline V gene encodes CDR1 SGDLS and CDR2 YYNGEE. The CDR3 is 12 amino acids. The CDR3 spells CASPTPPDEQYF. The CDR3 DNA reads as TGTGCCAGTCCTACCCCACCCGACGAGCAGTACTTC.

The rearrangement joins TRBV12-5 to TRBJ2-3; D unresolved. Germline lookup yields CDR1 LGHNT and CDR2 FRNRAP. The V gene lost 2 bases and the J gene lost 3 bases, with 12 bases spanning the gap. This CDR3 contains 15 residues. The CDR3 protein is CASGLPFRSTDTQYF. The CDR3 nucleotides read TGTGCTAGTGGTTTGCCCTTCCGGAGTACAGATACGCAGTATTTT.

V usage is TRBV5-1 and J usage is TRBJ1-1; possible D gene TRBD1, 6 bases. Germline V gene data show CDR1 as SGHRS and CDR2 as YFSETQ. The CDR3 totals 14 residues. V was shortened by 4 bases and J by 4 bases, with 14 bases between the two germline ends. The CDR3 here is CASSRPGGGTEAFF. The CDR3 DNA sequence: TGCGCCAGCAGCCGTCCCGGGGGCGGCACTGAAGCTTTCTTT.

This clonotype turned up a few times. This rearrangement joins TRBV2 to TRBJ2-7, with D perhaps matching TRBD2 (5 bases). The CDR3 has 12 amino acids. Germline V gene lookup returns CDR1 SNHLY and CDR2 FYNNEI. Trimming took off 10 bases at V and 6 bases at J, with 16 bases between the two ends. CDR3 sequence (DNA): TGTGCCATCCTCCGGGATCGCCGCGAGCAGTACTTC. Its translation: CAILRDRREQYF.

The rearrangement links TRBV20-1 to TRBJ2-7, with D perhaps matching TRBD1 (6 bases). Trimming cost V 2 bases and J 4 bases, with 9 bases left between them. The germline CDR1 and CDR2 sequences are DFQATT and SNEGSKA (reference sequence). The length of the CDR3 is 12 residues. The CDR3 loop is CSARLQGYEQYF. The CDR3 DNA follows: TGCAGTGCTAGACTACAGGGTTACGAGCAGTACTTC.

The chain has TRBV5-1 and TRBJ2-3; no reliable D call. The CDR3 totals 14 residues. V was trimmed by 3 bases and J by 4 bases, leaving 12 bases between them. Germline V gene lookup returns CDR1 SGHRS and CDR2 YFSETQ. The CDR3 DNA is TGCGCCAGCAGCTCCGCACAAGCCGCAGATACGCAGTATTTT. It translates to CASSSAQAADTQYF.